This entry concerns a single T cell receptor beta chain. Germline assignment: CDR1 DFQATT and CDR2 SNEGSKA (reference sequence). The V gene lost 3 bases and the J gene lost 4 bases, with 7 bases spanning the gap. The length of the CDR3 is 11 residues. Method: immunoSEQ multiplex PCR; TCRdb's copy keeps in-frame clones and lacks some. This table has over 150,000 clones, almost 85% appearing once. The data originate from a study of blood T cell repertoires in COVID-19. The gene calls are TRBV20-1 and TRBJ2-7; the D is unclear. Sequenced material: peripheral blood. The TCR comes from an elderly woman with COVID-19, enrolled during active disease. The CDR3 loop is CSASSGYEQYF. The DNA for the CDR3 is TGCAGTGCTAGTTCGGGTTACGAGCAGTACTTC.